Listed below are T cell receptor beta chains from one sample, sequenced in a study of cytomegalovirus exposure and HLA in healthy donors. Clones were sequenced by immunoSEQ multiplex PCR, and TCRdb holds only the in-frame ones, with some missing. The sample has about 100,000 clones, roughly four fifths seen once. What was sequenced was PBMCs. The source is a man aged 18 to 30 in good health and CMV-seronegative. CDR3s include the opening cysteine and the closing phenylalanine or tryptophan. D genes are given only for firm matches. Part of the rows lack a size; the others show once, few, many or a class for expanded clones.

D gene	clone size	V gene	J gene	CDR3 protein	CDR3 DNA
TRBD1	NA	TRBV6-1	TRBJ1-4	CASTRDRGGEKLFF	TGTGCCAGCACCCGGGACAGGGGGGGTGAAAAACTGTTTTTT
TRBD1	few	TRBV5-1	TRBJ2-5	CASSLALVGDRGQETQYF	TGCGCCAGCAGCTTGGCCCTGGTAGGGGACAGGGGTCAAGAGACCCAGTACTTC
NA	NA	TRBV4-2	TRBJ1-1	CASSQGGGVWSF	TGTGCCAGCAGCCAAGGCGGCGGTGTTTGGAGTTTT
NA	NA	TRBV27	TRBJ2-5	CASSLYPGGPERYF	TGTGCCAGCAGTTTATATCCGGGGGGCCCCGAACGGTACTTC
NA	NA	TRBV2	TRBJ1-5	CASSEWGGNQPQHF	TGTGCCAGCAGTGAATGGGGGGGGAATCAGCCCCAGCATTTT
NA	NA	TRBV28	TRBJ1-2	CASSFGEGYGYTF	TGTGCCAGCAGTTTTGGGGAGGGCTATGGCTACACCTTC
TRBD1	NA	TRBV14	TRBJ1-1	CASSPTFINRGQAFF	TGTGCCAGCAGCCCAACATTTATAAACAGGGGGCAAGCTTTCTTT
NA	NA	TRBV5-4	TRBJ2-3	CASSLRGIPDTQYF	TGTGCCAGCAGCTTACGGGGGATTCCAGATACGCAGTATTTT
NA	NA	TRBV7-6	TRBJ1-2	CASSPTDRNYGYPF	TGTGCCAGCAGTCCTACGGACAGAAACTATGGCTACCCCTTC
NA	NA	TRBV7-9	TRBJ1-1	CASSPLIRVDTEAFF	TGTGCCAGCAGCCCTCTAATCAGGGTAGACACTGAAGCTTTCTTT
NA	NA	TRBV6-6	TRBJ1-6	CASSYSSGGAYSPLHF	TGTGCCAGCAGTTACTCCTCGGGGGGGGCTTATTCACCCCTCCACTTT
NA	NA	TRBV14	TRBJ1-1	CASSETGVGEAFF	TGTGCCAGCAGCGAAACCGGGGTGGGGGAAGCTTTCTTT
NA	NA	TRBV2	TRBJ2-7	CASKTAPARYEQYF	TGTGCCAGCAAAACCGCCCCCGCGCGTTACGAGCAGTACTTC
NA	NA	TRBV4-1	TRBJ2-6	CASSQVLAGDGANVLTF	TGCGCCAGCAGCCAAGTTCTAGCAGGGGACGGGGCCAACGTCCTGACTTTC
NA	NA	TRBV27	TRBJ1-5	CASSRTDPGQPQHF	TGTGCCAGCAGTAGGACAGACCCGGGTCAGCCCCAGCATTTT
NA	once	TRBV5-4	TRBJ1-2	CASSYPGDGYTF	TGTGCCAGCAGCTACCCCGGTGATGGCTACACCTTC
NA	NA	TRBV5-1	TRBJ2-1	CASTPQGLRGEQFF	TGCGCCAGCACCCCGCAGGGACTTCGGGGGGAGCAGTTCTTC
NA	NA	TRBV5-4	TRBJ2-5	CASSLGREVQETQYF	TGTGCCAGCAGCTTGGGGCGTGAGGTCCAAGAGACCCAGTACTTC
NA	NA	TRBV9	TRBJ2-3	CASSVAPGRTDTQYF	TGTGCCAGCAGCGTAGCTCCGGGTCGGACAGATACGCAGTATTTT
NA	NA	TRBV25-1	TRBJ2-3	CASSLGDTQYF	TGTGCCAGCAGCCTCGGGGATACGCAGTATTTT
NA	NA	TRBV14	TRBJ2-1	CASSQETASYNEQFF	TGTGCCAGCAGCCAAGAGACAGCCTCCTACAATGAGCAGTTCTTC